This TCR beta chain is from a study of blood T cell repertoires in COVID-19. In the study overall: Researchers got acute and convalescent COVID-19 samples from the United States, Italy and Spain. PBMCs, B-cell-depleted T cells, or T cells were the source of the cDNA or gDNA that made up the material.

Germline CDR1 SGDLS, CDR2 YYNGEE. Losses at the gene ends were 5 bases for V and 8 bases for J; bases not matched to a gene: 14. This CDR3 region has 16 residues. Original analysis: Nucleated cell number was recorded as an estimate derived from reference gene primer amplification. Clones were read by immunoSEQ multiplex PCR, and TCRdb kept only the in-frame ones, dropping some. The D gene and trimming were derived from the DNA, and the V and J assignments and clone size from that table. The sample lists about 140,000 clones, about 84% occurring once. This TCR was sampled from a human donor in a cohort sampled during active COVID-19. The sequenced sample was peripheral blood. The chain is built from TRBV9 and TRBJ1-4, with 8 bases lining up with TRBD1. The CDR3 nucleotides are TGTGCCAGCAGTGACTCAGGGGGCGGGGAGGGAGAAAAACTGTTTTTT. Amino acids: CASSDSGGGEGEKLFF.